These 9 T cell receptor beta chains came from one sample sequenced in a study of lymphopenia after photon versus proton radiotherapy (dated by TCRdb to the late 2010s). Libraries came from the immunoSEQ multiplex PCR assay. What TCRdb holds here is the immuneACCESS table cut down to in-frame rearrangements. Part of the clones is not present; checked against another copy, under half of the missing clones reflect an unresolved V gene, and the others are unexplained. The sample table lists some 25,000 clones, over 80% of them with a count of one. The biggest ten clones account for 3% to 4% of the sample. The sample consisted of peripheral blood, taken from a patient treated with photon-based radiotherapy. These receptor sequences come from a woman aged 50 to 65 with pancreatic cancer.

The rearrangement links TRBV2 to TRBJ2-5; 7 bases are a match to TRBD2. The V segment lost 7 bases and the J segment 5 bases; nucleotides outside the gene matches: 10. This CDR3 contains 14 residues. Per germline, CDR1 SNHLY and CDR2 FYNNEI. The CDR3 reads CASNGEGYSETQYF. The CDR3 DNA sequence: TGTGCCAGCAACGGGGAGGGATATTCGGAGACCCAGTACTTC.

This chain connects TRBV6-4 to TRBJ2-1; 9 bases fit TRBD2. This CDR3 comprises 15 residues. The germline CDR1 and CDR2 sequences are MRHNA and SNTAGT. Germline trimming cut 3 bases from V and 7 bases from J; bases unmatched to any gene: 7. The CDR3 sequence: CASSDRAGGGNEQFF. The CDR3 DNA reads as TGTGCCAGCAGTGATAGAGCGGGAGGAGGGAATGAGCAGTTCTTC.

The DNA for the CDR3 is TGTGCCAGTAATCTGCAGGGTTATGGCTACACCTTC. Translation: CASNLQGYGYTF. The V and J genes are TRBV19 and TRBJ1-2; a weak D match, TRBD1 (5 bases). The CDR3 covers 12 residues. Germline assignment: CDR1 LNHDA and CDR2 SQIVND (reference sequence). Trimming took 7 bases from V and 5 from J, leaving 11 bases between them.

The chain links TRBV12-5 to TRBJ2-1, with 14 positions matching TRBD2. The length of the CDR3 is 14 residues. Germline lookup yields CDR1 LGHNT and CDR2 FRNRAP. The V segment lost 5 bases and the J segment 12 bases; nucleotides outside the gene matches: 6. As DNA, the CDR3 is TGTGCTAGTGGTCGGGGACTAGCGGGAGAGGCGCAGTTCTTC. Residues: CASGRGLAGEAQFF.

The rearrangement uses TRBV6-6 and TRBJ2-3; 8 bases align to TRBD1. The V segment lost 6 bases and the J segment 1 base; nucleotides outside the gene matches: 6. Germline CDR1 is MNHNY and CDR2 is SVGAGI (reference sequence). This CDR3 contains 15 residues. The CDR3 DNA reads TGTGCCAGCAGAGACAGGGGCCACGGCACAGATACGCAGTATTTT. This gives the protein CASRDRGHGTDTQYF.

This sequence joins TRBV7-6 and TRBJ2-7; D possibly corresponds to TRBD1 (5 bases). Germline CDR1 SGHVS, CDR2 FNYEAQ. This CDR3 region has 15 residues. Trimming shortened V by 1 base and J by 5 bases, and 15 bases separated the two germline ends. CDR3 residues: CASSLVVGQGNEQYF. For the CDR3, the DNA is TGTGCCAGCAGCTTAGTAGTCGGTCAGGGTAACGAGCAGTACTTC.

The rearrangement joins TRBV27 to TRBJ2-1; maybe TRBD2 (5 bases). Between the trimmed V and J ends, which lost 4 bases and 0 bases, there was a span of 10 bases. The CDR3 sequence is 15 residues long. Germline CDR1 is MNHEY and CDR2 is SMNVEV (reference sequence). The CDR3 protein is CASSWTLSSYNEQFF. As DNA, the CDR3 is TGTGCCAGCAGTTGGACTCTGAGCTCCTACAATGAGCAGTTCTTC.

This rearrangement joins TRBV19 to TRBJ2-1; 14 bases are shared with TRBD2. Germline CDR1 and CDR2: LNHDA and SQIVND (reference sequence). The CDR3 sequence is 13 residues long. V was pared by 9 bases and J by 9 bases, with 4 bases of the junction left unmatched. For the CDR3, the DNA is TGTGCCAGCAGACTAGCGGGAGGGGGTGAGCAGTTCTTC. Translation: CASRLAGGGEQFF.

Worth noting for this clone: Different DNA sequences within this sample yield the same CDR3. The genes are TRBV15 and TRBJ1-1, with D uncertain. The CDR3 contains 15 residues. Germline V CDR1 and CDR2: LNHNV, YYDKDF (reference sequence). Trimming removed 0 bases at V and 1 base at J, with 9 bases between. The CDR3 DNA follows: TGTGCCACCAGCAGAGATCTGGCAGGGAACACTGAAGCTTTCTTT. Protein: CATSRDLAGNTEAFF.